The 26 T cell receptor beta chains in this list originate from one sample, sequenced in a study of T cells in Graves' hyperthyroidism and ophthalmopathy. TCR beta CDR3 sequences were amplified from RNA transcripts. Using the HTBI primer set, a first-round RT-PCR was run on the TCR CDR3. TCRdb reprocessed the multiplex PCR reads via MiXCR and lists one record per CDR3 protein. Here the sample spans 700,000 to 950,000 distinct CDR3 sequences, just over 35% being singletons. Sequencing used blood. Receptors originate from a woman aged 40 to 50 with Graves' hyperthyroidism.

CDR3 DNA: TGTGCCAGCAGTCCACAGGTCCCGTCGGGTAATTCACCCCTCCACTTT. Its translation: CASSPQVPSGNSPLHF. The genes are TRBV7-2 and TRBJ1-6; a possible D gene is TRBD1 (5 bases). The CDR3 is made up of 16 amino acids. Trimming removed 6 bases from V and 6 bases from J, with 18 bases in between. CDR1 and CDR2 (germline): SGHTA, FQGNSA.

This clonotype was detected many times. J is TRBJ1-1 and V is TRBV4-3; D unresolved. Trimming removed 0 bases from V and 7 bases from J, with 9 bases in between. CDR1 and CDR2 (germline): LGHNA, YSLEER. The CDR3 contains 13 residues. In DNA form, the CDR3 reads TGCGCCAGCAGCCAAGATCTTGGCAGTGAAGCTTTCTTT. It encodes CASSQDLGSEAFF.

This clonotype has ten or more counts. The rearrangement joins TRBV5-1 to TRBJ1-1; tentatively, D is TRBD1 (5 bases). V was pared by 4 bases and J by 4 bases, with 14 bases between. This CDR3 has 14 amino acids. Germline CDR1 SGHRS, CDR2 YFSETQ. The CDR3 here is CASSVTAPGTEAFF. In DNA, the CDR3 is TGCGCCAGCAGCGTGACAGCGCCGGGCACTGAAGCTTTCTTT.

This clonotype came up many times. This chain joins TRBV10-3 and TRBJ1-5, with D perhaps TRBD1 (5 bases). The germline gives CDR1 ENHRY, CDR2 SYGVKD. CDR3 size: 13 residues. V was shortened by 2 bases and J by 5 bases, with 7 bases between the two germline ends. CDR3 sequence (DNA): TGTGCCATCAGTGAGCGGGGGGATCAGCCCCAGCATTTT. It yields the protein CAISERGDQPQHF.

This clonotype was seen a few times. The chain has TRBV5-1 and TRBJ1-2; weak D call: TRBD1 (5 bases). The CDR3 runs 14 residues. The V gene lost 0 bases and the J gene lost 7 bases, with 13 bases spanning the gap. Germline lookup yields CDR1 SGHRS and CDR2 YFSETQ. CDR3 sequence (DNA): TGCGCCAGCAGCTTGGAGCAAGGGGCAGGTGGCTACACCTTC. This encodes CASSLEQGAGGYTF.

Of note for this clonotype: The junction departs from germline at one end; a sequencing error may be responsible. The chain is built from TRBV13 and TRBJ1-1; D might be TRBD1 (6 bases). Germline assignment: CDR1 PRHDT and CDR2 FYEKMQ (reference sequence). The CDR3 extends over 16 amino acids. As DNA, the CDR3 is TGTTCCAGCAGTGACACCGGTACAGGCACAACAGGGGAAGCTTTCTTT. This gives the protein CSSSDTGTGTTGEAFF.

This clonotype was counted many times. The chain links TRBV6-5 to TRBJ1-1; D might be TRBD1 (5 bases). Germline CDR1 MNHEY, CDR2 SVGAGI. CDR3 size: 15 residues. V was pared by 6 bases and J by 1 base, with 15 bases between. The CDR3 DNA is TGTGCCAGCAGACGATGGGGGGGGACGAACACTGAAGCTTTCTTT. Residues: CASRRWGGTNTEAFF.

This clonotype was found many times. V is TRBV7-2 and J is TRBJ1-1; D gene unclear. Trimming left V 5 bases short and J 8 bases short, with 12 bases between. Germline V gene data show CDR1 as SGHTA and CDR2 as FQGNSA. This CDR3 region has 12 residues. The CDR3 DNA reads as TGTGCCAGCAGCCTTTCCGGGGTGGAAGCTTTCTTT. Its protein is CASSLSGVEAFF.

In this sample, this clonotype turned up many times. The CDR3 loop is CAISDGGRAFGYTF. The CDR3 nucleotides read TGTGCCATCAGTGATGGGGGCAGGGCTTTTGGCTACACCTTC. The J gene is TRBJ1-2, the V gene TRBV10-3; D is possibly TRBD1 (6 bases). CDR3 length: 14 amino acids. In germline, CDR1 is ENHRY, CDR2 SYGVKD. Deletions cut 3 bases from V and 7 bases from J, with 15 bases between.

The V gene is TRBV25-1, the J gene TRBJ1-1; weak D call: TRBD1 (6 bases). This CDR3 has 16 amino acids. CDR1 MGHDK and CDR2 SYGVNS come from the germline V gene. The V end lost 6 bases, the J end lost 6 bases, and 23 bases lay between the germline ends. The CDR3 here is CASRDQKGVRAAEAFF. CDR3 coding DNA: TGTGCCAGCAGGGACCAGAAGGGGGTGCGGGCTGCTGAAGCTTTCTTT. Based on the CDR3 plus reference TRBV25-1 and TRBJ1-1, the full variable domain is EADIYQTPRYLVIGTGKKITLECSQTMGHDKMYWYQQDPGMELHLIHYSYGVNSTEKGDLSSESTVSRIRTEHFPLTLESARPSHTSQYLCASRDQKGVRAAEAFFGQGTRLTVV.

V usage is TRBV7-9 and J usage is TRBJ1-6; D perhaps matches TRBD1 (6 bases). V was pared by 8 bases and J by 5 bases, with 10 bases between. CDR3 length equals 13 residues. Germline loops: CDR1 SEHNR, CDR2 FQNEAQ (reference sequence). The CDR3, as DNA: TGTGCCAGCTCTGGACAGCATAATTCACCCCTCCACTTT. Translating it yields CASSGQHNSPLHF.

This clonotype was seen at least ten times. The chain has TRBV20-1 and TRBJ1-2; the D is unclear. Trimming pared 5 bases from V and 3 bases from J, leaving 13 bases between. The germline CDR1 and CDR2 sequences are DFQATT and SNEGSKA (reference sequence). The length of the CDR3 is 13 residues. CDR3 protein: CSALGGRHYGYTF. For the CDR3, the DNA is TGCAGTGCTTTAGGTGGCAGGCACTATGGCTACACCTTC.

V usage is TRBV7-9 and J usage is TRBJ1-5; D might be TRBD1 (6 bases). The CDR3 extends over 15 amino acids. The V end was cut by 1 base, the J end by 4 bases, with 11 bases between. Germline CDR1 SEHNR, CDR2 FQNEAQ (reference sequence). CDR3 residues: CASSLDGTQNQPQHF. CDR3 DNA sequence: TGTGCCAGCAGCTTAGACGGGACACAAAATCAGCCCCAGCATTTT. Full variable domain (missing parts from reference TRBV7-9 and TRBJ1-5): DTGVSQNPRHKITKRGQNVTFRCDPISEHNRLYWYRQTLGQGPEFLTYFQNEAQLEKSRLLSDRFSAERPKGSFSTLEIQRTEQGDSAMYLCASSLDGTQNQPQHFGDGTRLSIL.

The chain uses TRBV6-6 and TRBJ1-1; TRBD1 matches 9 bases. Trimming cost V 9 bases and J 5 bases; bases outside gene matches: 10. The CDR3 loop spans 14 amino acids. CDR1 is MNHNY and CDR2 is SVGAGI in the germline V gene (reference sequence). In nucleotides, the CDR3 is TGTGCCAGTACCACAACAGGGGGCCTGACTGAAGCTTTCTTT. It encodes CASTTTGGLTEAFF.

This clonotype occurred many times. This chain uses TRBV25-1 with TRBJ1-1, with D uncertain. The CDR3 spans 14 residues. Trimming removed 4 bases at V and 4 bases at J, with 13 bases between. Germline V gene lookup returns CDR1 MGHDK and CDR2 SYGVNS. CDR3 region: CASSAGGRSTEAFF. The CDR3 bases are TGTGCCAGCAGTGCGGGAGGGAGGAGCACTGAAGCTTTCTTT.

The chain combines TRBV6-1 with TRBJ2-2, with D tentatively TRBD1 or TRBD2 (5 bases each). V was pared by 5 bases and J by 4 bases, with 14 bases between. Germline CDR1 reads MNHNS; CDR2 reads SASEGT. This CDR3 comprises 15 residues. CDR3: CASSRPRDRTGELFF. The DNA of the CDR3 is TGTGCCAGCAGTCGACCTAGGGACCGCACCGGGGAGCTGTTTTTT.

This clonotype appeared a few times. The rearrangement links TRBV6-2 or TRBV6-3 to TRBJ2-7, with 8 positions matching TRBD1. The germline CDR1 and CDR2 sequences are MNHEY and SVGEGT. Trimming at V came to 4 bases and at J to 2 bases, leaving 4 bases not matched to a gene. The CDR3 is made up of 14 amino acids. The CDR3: CASSSSGQAYEQYF. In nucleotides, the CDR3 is TGTGCCAGCAGTTCCTCGGGACAGGCCTACGAGCAGTACTTC.

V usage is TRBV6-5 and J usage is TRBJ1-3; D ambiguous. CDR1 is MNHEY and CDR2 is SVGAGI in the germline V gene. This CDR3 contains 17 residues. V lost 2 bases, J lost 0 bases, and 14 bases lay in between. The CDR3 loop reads CASSYLSGRGSGNTIYF. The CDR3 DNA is TGTGCCAGCAGTTACCTCAGCGGTCGGGGCTCTGGAAACACCATATATTTT.

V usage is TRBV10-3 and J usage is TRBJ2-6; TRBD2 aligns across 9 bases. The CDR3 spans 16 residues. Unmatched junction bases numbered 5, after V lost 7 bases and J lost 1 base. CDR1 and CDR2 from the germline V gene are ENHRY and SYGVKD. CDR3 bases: TGTGCCATCAATAGCGGGAGTAGGTCTGGGGCCAACGTCCTGACTTTC. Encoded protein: CAINSGSRSGANVLTF.

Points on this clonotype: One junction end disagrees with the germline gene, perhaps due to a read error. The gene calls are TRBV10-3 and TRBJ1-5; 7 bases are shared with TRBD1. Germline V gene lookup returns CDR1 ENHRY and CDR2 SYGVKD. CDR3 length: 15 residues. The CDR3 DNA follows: TGTGCCAGCAGTTACAGGGGCGGGAGCAATCAGCCCCAGCATTTT. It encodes CASSYRGGSNQPQHF.

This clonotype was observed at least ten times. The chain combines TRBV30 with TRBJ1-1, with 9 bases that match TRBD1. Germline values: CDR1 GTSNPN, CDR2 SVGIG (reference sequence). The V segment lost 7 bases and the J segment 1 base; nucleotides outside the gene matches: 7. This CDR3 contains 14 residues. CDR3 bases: TGTGCCTCACCGGGACAGGGAGAGAACACTGAAGCTTTCTTT. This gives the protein CASPGQGENTEAFF.

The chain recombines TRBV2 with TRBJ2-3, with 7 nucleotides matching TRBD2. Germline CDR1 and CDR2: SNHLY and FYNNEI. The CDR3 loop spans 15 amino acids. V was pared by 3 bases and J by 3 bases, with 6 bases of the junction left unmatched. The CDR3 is CASSDSAGDTDTQYF. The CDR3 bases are TGTGCCAGCAGTGACTCGGCGGGAGATACAGATACGCAGTATTTT.

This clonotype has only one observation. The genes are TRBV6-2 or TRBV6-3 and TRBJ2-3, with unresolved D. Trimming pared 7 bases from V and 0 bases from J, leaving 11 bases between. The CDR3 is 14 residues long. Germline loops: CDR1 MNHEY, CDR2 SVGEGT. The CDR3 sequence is CASTNGWSTDTQYF. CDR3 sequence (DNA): TGTGCCAGCACCAACGGGTGGAGCACAGATACGCAGTATTTT.

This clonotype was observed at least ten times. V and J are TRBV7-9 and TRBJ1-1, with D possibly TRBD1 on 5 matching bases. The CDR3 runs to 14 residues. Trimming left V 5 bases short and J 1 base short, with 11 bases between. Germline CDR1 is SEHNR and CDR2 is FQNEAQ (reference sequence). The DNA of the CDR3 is TGTGCCAGCAGCCCGGGGCGGGGGAACACTGAAGCTTTCTTT. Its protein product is CASSPGRGNTEAFF.

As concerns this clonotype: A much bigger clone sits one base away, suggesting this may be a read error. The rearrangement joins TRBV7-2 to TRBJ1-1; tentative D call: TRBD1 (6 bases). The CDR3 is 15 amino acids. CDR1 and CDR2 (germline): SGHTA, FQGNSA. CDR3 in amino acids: CANSPTVGGVTEAFF. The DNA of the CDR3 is TGTGCCAACAGCCCCACCGTGGGGGGCGTCACTGAAGCTTTCTTT.

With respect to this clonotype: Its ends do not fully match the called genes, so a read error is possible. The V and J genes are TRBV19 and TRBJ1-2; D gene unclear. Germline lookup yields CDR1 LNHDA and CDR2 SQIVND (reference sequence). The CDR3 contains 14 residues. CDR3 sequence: CVSSKGLANYGYTF. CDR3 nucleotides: TGTGTCAGTTCCAAAGGGTTAGCTAACTATGGCTACACCTTC.